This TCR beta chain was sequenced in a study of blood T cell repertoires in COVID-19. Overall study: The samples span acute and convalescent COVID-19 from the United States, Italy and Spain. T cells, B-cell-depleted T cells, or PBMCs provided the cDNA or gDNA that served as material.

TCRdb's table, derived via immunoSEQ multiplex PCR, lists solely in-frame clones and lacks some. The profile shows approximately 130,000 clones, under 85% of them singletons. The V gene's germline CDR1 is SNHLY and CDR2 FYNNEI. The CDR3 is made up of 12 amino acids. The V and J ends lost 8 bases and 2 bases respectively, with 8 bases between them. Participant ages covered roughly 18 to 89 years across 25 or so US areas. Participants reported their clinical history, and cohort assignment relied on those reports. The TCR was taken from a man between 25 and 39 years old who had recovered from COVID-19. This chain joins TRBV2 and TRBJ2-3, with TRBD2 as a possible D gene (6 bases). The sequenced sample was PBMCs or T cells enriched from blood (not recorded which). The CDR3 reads CASRGNTDTQYF. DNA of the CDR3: TGTGCCAGCCGGGGGAACACAGATACGCAGTATTTT.